This T cell receptor beta chain was identified in a study of T cell changes during pregnancy in multiple sclerosis. Trimming pared 5 bases from V and 4 bases from J, leaving 15 bases between. The CDR3 spans 14 residues. The germline gives CDR1 SEHNR, CDR2 FQNEAQ (reference sequence). Profiled with immunoSEQ multiplex PCR; TCRdb holds only in-frame clones, not every one. Altogether about 64,000 clones are present, 90% being singletons, with the ten largest covering about 2%. The sample was peripheral blood, taken in the second trimester of pregnancy. V usage is TRBV7-9 and J usage is TRBJ2-7; tentative D call: TRBD1 (6 bases). This receptor was identified in a female donor in good health, enrolled as a control in a pregnancy study. The DNA of the CDR3 is TGTGCCAGCAGCACAACCACAGGGTCATACGAGCAGTACTTC. This gives the protein CASSTTTGSYEQYF.